Described below is a single TCR beta chain sequence and its context. The germline gives CDR1 SGHTA, CDR2 FQGNSA. V lost 4 bases and J lost 7; bases outside the gene matches: 4. The CDR3 totals 15 residues. Method: immunoSEQ multiplex PCR; TCRdb's copy keeps in-frame clones and lacks some. The sample yields roughly 58,000 clones, around 85% seen once. The record originates from a study of blood T cell repertoires in COVID-19. At the level of the study: T cells, B-cell-depleted T cells, or PBMCs supplied cDNA or gDNA.

The TCR comes from a man aged 65-85 years with active COVID-19. Sequenced input: peripheral blood. The rearrangement joins TRBV7-2 to TRBJ2-1; 13 nucleotides match TRBD2. CDR3 sequence: CASSSMTSGGNEQFF. The DNA for the CDR3 is TGTGCCAGCAGCTCCATGACTAGCGGGGGGAATGAGCAGTTCTTC.